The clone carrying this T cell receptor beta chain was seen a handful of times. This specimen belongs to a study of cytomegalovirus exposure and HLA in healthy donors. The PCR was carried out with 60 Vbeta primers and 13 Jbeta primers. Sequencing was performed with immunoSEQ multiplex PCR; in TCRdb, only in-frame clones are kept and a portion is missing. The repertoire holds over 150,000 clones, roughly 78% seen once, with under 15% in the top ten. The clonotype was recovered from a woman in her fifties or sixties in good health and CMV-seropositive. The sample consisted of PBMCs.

Here the CDR3 reads CASSLEEQPQHF. The CDR3 nucleotides read TGTGCCAGCAGTTTAGAGGAACAGCCCCAGCATTTT. This chain links TRBV2 with TRBJ1-5; D unclear. V was pared by 5 bases and J by 7 bases, with 9 bases between. The CDR3 sequence is 12 residues long. CDR1 and CDR2 (germline): SNHLY, FYNNEI.